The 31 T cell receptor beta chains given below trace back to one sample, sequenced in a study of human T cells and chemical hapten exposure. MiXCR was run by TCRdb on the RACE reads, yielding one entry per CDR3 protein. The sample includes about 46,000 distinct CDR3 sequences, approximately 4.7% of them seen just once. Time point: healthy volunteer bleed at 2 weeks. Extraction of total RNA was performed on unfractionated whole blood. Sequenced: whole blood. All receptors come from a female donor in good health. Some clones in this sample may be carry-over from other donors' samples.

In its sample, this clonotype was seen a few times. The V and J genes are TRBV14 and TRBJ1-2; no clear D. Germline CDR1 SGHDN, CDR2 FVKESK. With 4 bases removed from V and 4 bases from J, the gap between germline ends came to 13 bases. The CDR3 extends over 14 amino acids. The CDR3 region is CASSRTTAFYGYTF. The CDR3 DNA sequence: TGTGCCAGCAGCCGAACTACAGCTTTCTATGGCTACACCTTC.

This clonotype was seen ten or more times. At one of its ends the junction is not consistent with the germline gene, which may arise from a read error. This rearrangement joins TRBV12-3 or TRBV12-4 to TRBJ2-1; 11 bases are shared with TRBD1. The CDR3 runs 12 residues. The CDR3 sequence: CASSSVGTGGLF. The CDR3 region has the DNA TGTGCCAGCAGCTCGGTTGGGACAGGGGGGCTCTTC.

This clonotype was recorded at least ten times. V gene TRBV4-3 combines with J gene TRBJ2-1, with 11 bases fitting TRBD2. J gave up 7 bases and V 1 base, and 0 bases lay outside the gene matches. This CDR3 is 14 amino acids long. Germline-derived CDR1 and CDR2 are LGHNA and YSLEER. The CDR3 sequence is CASSQVAGGNEQFF. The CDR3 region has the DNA TGCGCCAGCAGCCAAGTAGCGGGGGGGAATGAGCAGTTCTTC.

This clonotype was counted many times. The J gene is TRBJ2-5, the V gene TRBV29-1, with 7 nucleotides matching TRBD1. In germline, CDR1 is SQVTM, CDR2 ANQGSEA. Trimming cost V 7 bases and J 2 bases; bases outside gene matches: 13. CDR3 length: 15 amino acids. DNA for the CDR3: TGCAGCGGATACGAACAGGGGATTCGGCAAGAGACCCAGTACTTC. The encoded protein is CSGYEQGIRQETQYF.

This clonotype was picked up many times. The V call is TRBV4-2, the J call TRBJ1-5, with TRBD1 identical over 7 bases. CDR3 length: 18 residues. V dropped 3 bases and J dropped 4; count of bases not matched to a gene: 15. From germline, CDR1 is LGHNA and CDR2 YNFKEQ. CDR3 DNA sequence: TGTGCCAGCAGCCATGCAGGGGGGGGGCAGCATTTTAATCAGCCCCAGCATTTT. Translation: CASSHAGGGQHFNQPQHF.

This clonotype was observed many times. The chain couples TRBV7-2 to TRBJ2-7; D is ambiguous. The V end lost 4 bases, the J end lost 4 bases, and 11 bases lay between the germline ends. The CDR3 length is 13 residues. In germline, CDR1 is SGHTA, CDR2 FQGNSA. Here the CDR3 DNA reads TGTGCCAGCAGCTCCCTTGTGGGTTACGAGCAGTACTTC. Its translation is CASSSLVGYEQYF. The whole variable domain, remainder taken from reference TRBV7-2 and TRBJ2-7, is GAGVSQSPSNKVTEKGKDVELRCDPISGHTALYWYRQSLGQGLEFLIYFQGNSAPDKSGLPSDRFSAERTGGSVSTLTIQRTQQEDSAVYLCASSSLVGYEQYFGPGTRLTVT.

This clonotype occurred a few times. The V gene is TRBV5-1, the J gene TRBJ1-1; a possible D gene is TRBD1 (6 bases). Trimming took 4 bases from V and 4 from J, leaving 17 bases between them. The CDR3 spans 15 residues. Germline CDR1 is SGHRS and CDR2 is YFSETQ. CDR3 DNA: TGCGCCAGCAGCCCGGGAGGGGGGATAGGCACTGAAGCTTTCTTT. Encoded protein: CASSPGGGIGTEAFF.

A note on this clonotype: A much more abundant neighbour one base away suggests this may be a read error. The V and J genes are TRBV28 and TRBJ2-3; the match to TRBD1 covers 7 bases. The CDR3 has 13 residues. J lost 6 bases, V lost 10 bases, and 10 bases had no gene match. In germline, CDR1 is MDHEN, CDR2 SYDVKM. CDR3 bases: TGTGCCATCCGGGACAGCGGTTTGGATACGCAGTATTTT. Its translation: CAIRDSGLDTQYF.

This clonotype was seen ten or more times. The CDR3 bases are TGTGCCAGCAGTTTACGGGTAGGGAACTATGGCTACACCTTC. This sequence encodes CASSLRVGNYGYTF. This chain links TRBV12-3 or TRBV12-4 with TRBJ1-2; D gene uncertain. Trimming stripped 2 bases from V and 2 bases from J, with 9 bases between. The length of the CDR3 is 14 residues.

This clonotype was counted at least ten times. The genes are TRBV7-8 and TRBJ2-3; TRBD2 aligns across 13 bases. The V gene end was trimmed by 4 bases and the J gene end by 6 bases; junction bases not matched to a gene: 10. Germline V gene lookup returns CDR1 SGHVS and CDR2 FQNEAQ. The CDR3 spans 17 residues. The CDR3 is CASSSTLGLAGVDTQYF. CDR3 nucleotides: TGTGCCAGCAGCTCAACTTTAGGACTAGCGGGGGTGGATACGCAGTATTTT.

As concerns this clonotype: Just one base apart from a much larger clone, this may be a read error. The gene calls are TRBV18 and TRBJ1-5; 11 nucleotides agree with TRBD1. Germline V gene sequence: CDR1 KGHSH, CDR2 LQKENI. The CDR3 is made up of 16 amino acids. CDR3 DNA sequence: TGTGCCAGCTCCCAGTTCGGGACAGGGGGTCTTCAGCCCCAGAATTTT. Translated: CASSQFGTGGLQPQNF. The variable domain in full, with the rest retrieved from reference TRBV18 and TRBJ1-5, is NAGVMQNPRHLVRRRGQEARLRCSPMKGHSHVYWYRQLPEEGLKFMVYLQKENIIDESGMPKERFSAEFPKEGPSILRIQQVVRGDSAAYFCASSQFGTGGLQPQNFGDGTRLSIL.

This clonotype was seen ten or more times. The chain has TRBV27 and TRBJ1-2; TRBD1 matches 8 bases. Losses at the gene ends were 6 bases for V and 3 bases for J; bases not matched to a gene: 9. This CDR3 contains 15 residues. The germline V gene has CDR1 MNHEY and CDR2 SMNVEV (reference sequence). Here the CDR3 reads CASSRYLQGDYGYTF. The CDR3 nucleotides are TGTGCCAGCAGCCGCTACCTACAGGGGGACTATGGCTACACCTTC.

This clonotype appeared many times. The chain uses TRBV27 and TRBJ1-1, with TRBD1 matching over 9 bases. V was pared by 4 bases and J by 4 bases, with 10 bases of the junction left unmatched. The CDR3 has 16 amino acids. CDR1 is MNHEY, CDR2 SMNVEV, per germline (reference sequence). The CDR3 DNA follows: TGTGCCAGCAGTTATAGCTCGGGGACAGGGCCCACTGAAGCTTTCTTT. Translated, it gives CASSYSSGTGPTEAFF.

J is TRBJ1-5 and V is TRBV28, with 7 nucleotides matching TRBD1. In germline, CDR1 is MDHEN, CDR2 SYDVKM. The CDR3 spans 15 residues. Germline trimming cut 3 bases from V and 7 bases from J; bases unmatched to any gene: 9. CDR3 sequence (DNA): TGTGCCAGCAGTTTTCACAGGGGATCGGGCCAGCCCCAGCATTTT. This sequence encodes CASSFHRGSGQPQHF.

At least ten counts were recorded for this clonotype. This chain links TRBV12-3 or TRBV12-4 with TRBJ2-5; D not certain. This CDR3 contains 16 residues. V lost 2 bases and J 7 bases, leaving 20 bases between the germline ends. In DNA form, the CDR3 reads TGTGCCAGCAGTTTAAGGGCAGGCAAGGTCGATCGGACCCAGTACTTC. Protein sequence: CASSLRAGKVDRTQYF.

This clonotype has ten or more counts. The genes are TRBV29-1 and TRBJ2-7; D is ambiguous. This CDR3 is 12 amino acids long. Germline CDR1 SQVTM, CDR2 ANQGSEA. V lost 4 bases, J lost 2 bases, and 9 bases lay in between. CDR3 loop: CSVGRGPYEQYF. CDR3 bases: TGCAGCGTTGGAAGAGGCCCCTACGAGCAGTACTTC.

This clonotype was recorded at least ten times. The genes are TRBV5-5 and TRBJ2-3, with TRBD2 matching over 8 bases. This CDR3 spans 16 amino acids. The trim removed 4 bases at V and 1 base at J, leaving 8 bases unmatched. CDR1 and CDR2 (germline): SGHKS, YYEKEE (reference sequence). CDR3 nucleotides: TGTGCCAGCAGCCCTGGCGGGGGGCGAGGCACAGATACGCAGTATTTT. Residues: CASSPGGGRGTDTQYF.

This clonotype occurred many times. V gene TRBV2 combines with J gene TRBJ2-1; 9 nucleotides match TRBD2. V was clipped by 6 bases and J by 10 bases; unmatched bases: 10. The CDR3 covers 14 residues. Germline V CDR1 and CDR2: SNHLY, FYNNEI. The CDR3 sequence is CASSPGLASGEQFF. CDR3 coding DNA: TGTGCCAGCAGCCCGGGACTAGCCTCAGGGGAGCAGTTCTTC.

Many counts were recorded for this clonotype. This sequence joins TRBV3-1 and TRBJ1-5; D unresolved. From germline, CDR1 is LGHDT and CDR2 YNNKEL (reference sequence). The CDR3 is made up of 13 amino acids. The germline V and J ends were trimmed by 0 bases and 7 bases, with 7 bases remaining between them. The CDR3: CASSQDVGQPQHF. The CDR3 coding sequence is TGTGCCAGCAGCCAAGATGTTGGCCAGCCCCAGCATTTT.

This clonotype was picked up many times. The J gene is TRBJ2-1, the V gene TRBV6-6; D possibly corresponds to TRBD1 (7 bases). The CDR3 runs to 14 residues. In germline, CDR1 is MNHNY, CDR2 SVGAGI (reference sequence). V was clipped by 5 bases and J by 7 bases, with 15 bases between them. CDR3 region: CASSQQGRWNEQFF. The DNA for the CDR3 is TGTGCCAGCAGTCAACAGGGGAGGTGGAATGAGCAGTTCTTC.

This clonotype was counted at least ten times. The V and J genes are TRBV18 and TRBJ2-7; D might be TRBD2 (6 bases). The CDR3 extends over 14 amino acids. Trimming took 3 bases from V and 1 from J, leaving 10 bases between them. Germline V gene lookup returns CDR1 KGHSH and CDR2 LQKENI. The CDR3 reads CASSPGLLSYEQYF. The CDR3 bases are TGTGCCAGCTCACCGGGACTGCTATCCTACGAGCAGTACTTC.

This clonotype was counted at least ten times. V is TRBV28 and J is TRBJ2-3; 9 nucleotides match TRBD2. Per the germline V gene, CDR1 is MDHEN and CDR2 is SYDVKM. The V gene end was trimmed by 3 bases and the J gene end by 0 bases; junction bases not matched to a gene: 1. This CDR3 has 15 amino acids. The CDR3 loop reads CASSLLAGSTDTQYF. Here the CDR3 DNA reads TGTGCCAGCAGTTTGCTAGCGGGGAGCACAGATACGCAGTATTTT.

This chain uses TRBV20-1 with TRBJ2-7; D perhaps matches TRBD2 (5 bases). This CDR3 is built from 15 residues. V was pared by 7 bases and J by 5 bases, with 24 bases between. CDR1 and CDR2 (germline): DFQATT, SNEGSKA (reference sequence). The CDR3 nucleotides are TGCAGTGGTAAAACCGGGGAAGGACCACTTCACGAGCAGTACTTC. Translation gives CSGKTGEGPLHEQYF.

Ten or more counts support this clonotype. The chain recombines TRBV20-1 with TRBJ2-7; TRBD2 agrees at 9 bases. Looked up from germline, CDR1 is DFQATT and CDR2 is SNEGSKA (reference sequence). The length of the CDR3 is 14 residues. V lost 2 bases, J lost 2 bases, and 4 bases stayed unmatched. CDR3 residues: CSARLAGSPYEQYF. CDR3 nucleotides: TGCAGTGCTAGACTAGCGGGGAGTCCCTACGAGCAGTACTTC.

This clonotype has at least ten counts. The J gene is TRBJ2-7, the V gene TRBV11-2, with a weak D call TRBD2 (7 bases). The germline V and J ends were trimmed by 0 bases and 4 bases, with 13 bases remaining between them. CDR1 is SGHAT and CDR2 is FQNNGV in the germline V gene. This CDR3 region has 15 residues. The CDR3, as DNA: TGTGCCAGCAGCTTAGAGTGGGGGGGCCGGTACGAGCAGTACTTC. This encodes CASSLEWGGRYEQYF.

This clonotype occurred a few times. This chain's CDR3 is CASSNPSGNYNEQFF. CDR3 sequence (DNA): TGTGCCAGCAGTAACCCTAGCGGAAACTACAATGAGCAGTTCTTC. The chain has TRBV6-2 or TRBV6-3 and TRBJ2-1, with TRBD2 matching 7 bases. There are 15 residues in the CDR3. Germline V gene lookup returns CDR1 MNHEY and CDR2 SVGEGT. Trimming cost V 5 bases and J 3 bases; bases outside gene matches: 7.

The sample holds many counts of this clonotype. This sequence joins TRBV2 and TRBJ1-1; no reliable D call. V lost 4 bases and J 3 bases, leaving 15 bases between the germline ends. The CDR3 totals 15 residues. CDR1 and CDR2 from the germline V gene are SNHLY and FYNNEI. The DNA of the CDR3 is TGTGCCAGCAGTGCAAGCCCATGGGTCGACACTGAAGCTTTCTTT. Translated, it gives CASSASPWVDTEAFF.

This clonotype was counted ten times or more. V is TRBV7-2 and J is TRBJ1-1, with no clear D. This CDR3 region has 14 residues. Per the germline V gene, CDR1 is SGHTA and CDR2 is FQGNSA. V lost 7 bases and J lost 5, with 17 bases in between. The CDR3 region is CASTPTGLRTEAFF. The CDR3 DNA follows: TGTGCCAGCACCCCAACGGGGTTACGGACTGAAGCTTTCTTT.

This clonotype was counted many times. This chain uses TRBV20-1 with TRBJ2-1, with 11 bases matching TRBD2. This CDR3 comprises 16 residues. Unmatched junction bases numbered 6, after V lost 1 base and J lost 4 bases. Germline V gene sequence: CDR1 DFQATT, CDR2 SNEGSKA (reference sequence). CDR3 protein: CSARAGLAVLYNEQFF. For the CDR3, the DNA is TGCAGTGCTAGAGCGGGACTAGCGGTGTTATACAATGAGCAGTTCTTC.

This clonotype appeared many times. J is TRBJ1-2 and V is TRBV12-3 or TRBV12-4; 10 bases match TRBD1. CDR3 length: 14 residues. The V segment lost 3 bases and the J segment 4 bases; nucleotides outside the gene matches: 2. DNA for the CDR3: TGTGCCAGCAGTTTTCGACAGGGGGCCTATGGCTACACCTTC. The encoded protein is CASSFRQGAYGYTF.

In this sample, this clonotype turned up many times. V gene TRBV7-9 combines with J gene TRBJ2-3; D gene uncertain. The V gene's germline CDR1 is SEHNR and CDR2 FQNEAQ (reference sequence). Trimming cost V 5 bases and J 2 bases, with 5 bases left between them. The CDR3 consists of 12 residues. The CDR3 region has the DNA TGTGCCAGCAGCGTTTTCACAGATACGCAGTATTTT. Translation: CASSVFTDTQYF.